Presented here are 29 T cell receptor beta chains from one specimen sequenced in a study of T cell repertoires in cytomegalovirus infection. TCRdb independently ran MiXCR on the reads; one entry per CDR3 protein. This sample has fewer than 900,000 distinct CDR3 sequences; under 35% occur once, and the top ten carry around 12%. The antigens for these receptors are not known. The specimen was cultured CD8+ T cells from PBMCs, collected from culture after CMV antigen stimulation. The receptors originated from a human donor in good health (CMV status not recorded). Some clones in this sample may be carry-over from other donors' samples.

This clonotype was detected only a few times. The chain employs TRBV7-3 and TRBJ2-2, with 11 positions matching TRBD1. The V gene end was trimmed by 5 bases and the J gene end by 6 bases; junction bases not matched to a gene: 17. The CDR3 length is 19 residues. The germline CDR1 and CDR2 sequences are SGHTA and FQGTGA. The CDR3 DNA reads as TGTGCCAGCAGCCCATCCATCTCGGGCCGGGACAGGGGGGCCGGGGAGCTGTTTTTT. Translation gives CASSPSISGRDRGAGELFF.

This clonotype was counted only a few times. The chain is built from TRBV6-5 and TRBJ2-3, with a tentative D call TRBD2 (6 bases). The V end was cut by 8 bases, the J end by 4 bases, with 13 bases between. CDR3 length: 13 residues. Germline CDR1 is MNHEY and CDR2 is SVGAGI. The CDR3 reads CASQLAPADTQYF. The CDR3 nucleotides are TGTGCCAGCCAACTAGCTCCGGCAGATACGCAGTATTTT.

The chain couples TRBV6-6 to TRBJ2-2, with 7 bases aligning to TRBD1. Unmatched junction bases numbered 5, after V lost 6 bases and J lost 10 bases. Germline assignment: CDR1 MNHNY and CDR2 SVGAGI (reference sequence). This CDR3 spans 12 amino acids. The CDR3 protein is CASRGTAKELFF. The CDR3 nucleotides are TGTGCCAGCAGGGGGACAGCTAAGGAGCTGTTTTTT.

This clonotype showed up many times. V is TRBV7-8 and J is TRBJ2-5, with 7 bases aligning to TRBD1. The germline gives CDR1 SGHVS, CDR2 FQNEAQ. V dropped 3 bases and J dropped 5; count of bases not matched to a gene: 12. CDR3 length: 16 amino acids. The CDR3 coding sequence is TGTGCCAGCAGCTTTAGGTCGCCAAGACAGGGTGAGACCCAGTACTTC. This sequence encodes CASSFRSPRQGETQYF.

The table lists this clonotype with a count of one. The CDR3 DNA sequence: TGTGCCAGTGCTCCCCCGGACAGCTGGGGCAATCAGCCCCAGCATTTT. This gives the protein CASAPPDSWGNQPQHF. The chain is built from TRBV6-4 and TRBJ1-5, with D possibly TRBD1 on 6 matching bases. V lost 9 bases and J lost 2, with 20 bases in between. This CDR3 has 16 residues. The germline gives CDR1 MRHNA, CDR2 SNTAGT.

The gene calls are TRBV6-4 and TRBJ1-2, with a possible D match to TRBD1 (5 bases). V shed 1 base and J shed 8 bases, with 11 bases lying between them. Germline V gene data show CDR1 as MRHNA and CDR2 as SNTAGT. CDR3 length equals 13 residues. Written as DNA, the CDR3 is TGTGCCAGCAGTGACTGGGGGTCGGAAGGCTACACCTTC. Its protein product is CASSDWGSEGYTF.

V is TRBV6-6 and J is TRBJ2-7; D possibly corresponds to TRBD1 (6 bases). This CDR3 region has 13 residues. Germline lookup yields CDR1 MNHNY and CDR2 SVGAGI (reference sequence). V lost 5 bases to trimming and J lost 7 bases, with 15 bases between them. For the CDR3, the DNA is TGTGCCAGCAGTGGATGGACAGCCGCTGAGCAGTACGTC. Translated, it gives CASSGWTAAEQYV.

The chain uses TRBV18 and TRBJ2-7; no firm D call. Per the germline V gene, CDR1 is KGHSH and CDR2 is LQKENI. Deletions cut 0 bases from V and 0 bases from J, with 9 bases between. The CDR3 is made up of 15 amino acids. The DNA for the CDR3 is TGTGCCAGCTCACCACCTATCTCCCACTCCTACGAGCAGTACTTC. Translating gives CASSPPISHSYEQYF.

This clonotype was recorded a few times. The genes are TRBV5-8 and TRBJ1-1, with 7 positions matching TRBD1. Germline V CDR1 and CDR2: SGHTS, YDEGEE. Trimming removed 1 base from V and 4 bases from J; junction bases left unmatched: 7. This CDR3 comprises 15 residues. The CDR3 DNA reads as TGTGCCAGCAGCTTGATGGCAGGGGGGGCCACTGAAGCTTTCTTT. Translation: CASSLMAGGATEAFF.

This clonotype has a count of ten or more. V usage is TRBV7-2 and J usage is TRBJ2-7, with TRBD1 as a possible D gene (6 bases). CDR1 is SGHTA, CDR2 FQGNSA, per germline. Trimming took off 4 bases at V and 3 bases at J, with 25 bases between the two ends. This CDR3 comprises 18 residues. CDR3 protein: CASSYQQGPGSAFYEQYF. In nucleotides, the CDR3 is TGTGCCAGCAGCTACCAACAGGGACCCGGGTCGGCCTTCTACGAGCAGTACTTC. The complete variable domain, with remaining parts taken from reference TRBV7-2 and TRBJ2-7, reads GAGVSQSPSNKVTEKGKDVELRCDPISGHTALYWYRQSLGQGLEFLIYFQGNSAPDKSGLPSDRFSAERTGGSVSTLTIQRTQQEDSAVYLCASSYQQGPGSAFYEQYFGPGTRLTVT.

V gene TRBV7-6 combines with J gene TRBJ2-2; 7 bases are shared with TRBD2. Germline lookup yields CDR1 SGHVS and CDR2 FNYEAQ. CDR3 length: 18 amino acids. J lost 5 bases, V lost 0 bases, and 12 bases had no gene match. The CDR3 region has the DNA TGTGCCAGCAGCTTAGCTGGGACTACGCGGGACTTAACCGGGGAGCTGTTTTTT. Translating it yields CASSLAGTTRDLTGELFF.

This chain joins TRBV28 and TRBJ1-3; D unclear. Trimming removed 0 bases at V and 0 bases at J, with 9 bases between. The germline V gene encodes CDR1 MDHEN and CDR2 SYDVKM. This CDR3 spans 16 amino acids. CDR3 nucleotides: TGTGCCAGCAGTTTATGTTATCCGTTCTCTGGAAACACCATATATTTT. Amino acids: CASSLCYPFSGNTIYF.

This clonotype came up a few times. CDR3 loop: CASSYVLGNYGYTF. The CDR3 DNA reads as TGTGCCAGCAGTTACGTTTTAGGTAACTATGGCTACACCTTC. The chain has TRBV6-8 and TRBJ1-2; the D is unclear. There are 14 residues in the CDR3. The germline gives CDR1 MNHGY, CDR2 SAAAGT. Between the trimmed V and J ends, which lost 2 bases and 1 base, there was a span of 8 bases.

This clonotype was observed a few times. This chain connects TRBV28 to TRBJ2-1; the D gene is possibly TRBD1 (5 bases). The CDR3 contains 17 residues. The germline V gene has CDR1 MDHEN and CDR2 SYDVKM. The V end lost 3 bases, the J end lost 9 bases, and 24 bases lay between the germline ends. DNA for the CDR3: TGTGCCAGCAGTTTTGATGTTTCAGGGAATCCCCCGGGTGAGCAGTTCTTC. This translates into CASSFDVSGNPPGEQFF.

The chain uses TRBV5-5 and TRBJ2-1; the D call may be TRBD1 or TRBD2 (5 bases each). Germline CDR1 is SGHKS and CDR2 is YYEKEE (reference sequence). This CDR3 is built from 15 residues. V was pared by 0 bases and J by 2 bases, with 9 bases between. The CDR3 sequence: CASSLVWGTYNEQFF. The CDR3 region has the DNA TGTGCCAGCAGCTTGGTCTGGGGGACCTACAATGAGCAGTTCTTC.

To note about this clonotype: At one end the junction does not follow the germline gene, possibly because of a read error. The chain employs TRBV4-1 and TRBJ1-2, with D perhaps TRBD1 (6 bases). CDR3 length equals 14 residues. Germline V gene sequence: CDR1 MGHRA, CDR2 YSYEKL. The CDR3: CASSQDRLTGGFTF. CDR3 DNA sequence: TGCGCTAGCAGCCAAGACAGGCTCACCGGAGGCTTCACCTTC.

This clonotype was found a few times. This chain connects TRBV12-3 or TRBV12-4 to TRBJ2-5, with TRBD2 matching 10 bases. V lost 4 bases and J lost 9; bases outside the gene matches: 11. CDR3 length: 15 residues. DNA of the CDR3: TGTGCCAGCAGTTCTAGGACTAGCGGCCTCACGGCCCAGTACTTC. It codes for CASSSRTSGLTAQYF.

The CDR3 spells CATSEPGQEQFF. CDR3 DNA sequence: TGTGCCACCAGTGAACCAGGACAGGAACAGTTCTTC. The gene calls are TRBV24-1 and TRBJ2-1; 7 bases fit TRBD1. Per germline, CDR1 KGHDR and CDR2 SFDVKD. V was pared by 4 bases and J by 13 bases, with 6 bases of the junction left unmatched. CDR3 length: 12 residues.

The V gene is TRBV12-3 or TRBV12-4, the J gene TRBJ2-4; D uncertain. The length of the CDR3 is 12 residues. Between the trimmed V and J ends, which lost 6 bases and 6 bases, there was a span of 9 bases. The CDR3 region has the DNA TGTGCCAGCAGGGACGGATCAAACATTCAGTACTTC. This sequence encodes CASRDGSNIQYF.

This clonotype was counted a few times. CDR3 region: CASSLDGGIDTQYF. DNA for the CDR3: TGTGCCAGCAGCTTAGACGGGGGGATAGATACGCAGTATTTT. V gene TRBV7-3 combines with J gene TRBJ2-3; 7 bases are shared with TRBD2. The CDR3 spans 14 residues. V shed 2 bases, J shed 5 bases, and the junction held 4 bases outside the gene matches. Germline CDR1 reads SGHTA; CDR2 reads FQGTGA.

The chain combines TRBV5-6 with TRBJ2-7; unclear D gene. The CDR3 runs 12 residues. The germline V gene has CDR1 SGHDT and CDR2 YYEEEE. With 2 bases removed from V and 5 bases from J, the gap between germline ends came to 8 bases. CDR3: CASSLNSHEQYV. For the CDR3, the DNA is TGTGCCAGCAGCTTAAACAGCCACGAGCAGTACGTC.

This rearrangement joins TRBV4-1 to TRBJ2-6; D perhaps matches TRBD1 (5 bases). Trimming shortened V by 0 bases and J by 0 bases, and 12 bases separated the two germline ends. CDR1 and CDR2 (germline): MGHRA, YSYEKL. There are 18 residues in the CDR3. CDR3 DNA sequence: TGCGCCAGCAGCCAAGACCCAGGGTCCCACTCTGGGGCCAACGTCCTGACTTTC. This encodes CASSQDPGSHSGANVLTF.

This clonotype appeared a few times. The V call is TRBV27, the J call TRBJ1-6; the D is unclear. The V gene lost 3 bases and the J gene lost 9 bases, with 12 bases spanning the gap. The CDR3 is 14 residues long. The germline V gene has CDR1 MNHEY and CDR2 SMNVEV (reference sequence). CDR3 nucleotides: TGTGCCAGCAGTTTTCCCGGGATCGGTTCACCCCTCCACTTT. As protein: CASSFPGIGSPLHF.

This clonotype occurred once. The V gene is TRBV19, the J gene TRBJ2-1, with D hard to call. The CDR3 is 16 residues long. Germline CDR1 LNHDA, CDR2 SQIVND (reference sequence). Trimming took 6 bases from V and 4 from J, leaving 19 bases between them. The DNA for the CDR3 is TGTGCCAGTAGACCCGCTAGGCCCTCACCTTACAATGAGCAGTTCTTC. Translated: CASRPARPSPYNEQFF.

J is TRBJ1-2 and V is TRBV7-6; D perhaps matches TRBD1 (5 bases). Trimming removed 7 bases from V and 3 bases from J, with 18 bases in between. Germline V CDR1 and CDR2: SGHVS, FNYEAQ. The CDR3 runs 15 residues. CDR3 sequence reads: CASILAGGGDYGYTF. CDR3 coding DNA: TGTGCCAGCATCCTCGCCGGGGGGGGAGACTATGGCTACACCTTC.

The chain joins TRBV12-3 or TRBV12-4 to TRBJ2-1; no firm D call. The CDR3 is 11 residues long. V was cut by 6 bases and J by 3 bases, with 3 bases left in between. This chain's CDR3 is CASRNYNEQFF. The DNA of the CDR3 is TGTGCCAGCAGAAACTACAATGAGCAGTTCTTC.

This clonotype appeared many times. CDR3 DNA sequence: TGTGCCAGTGGCTATCCGGGGGACCGTGAGACAGATACGCAGTATTTT. This translates into CASGYPGDRETDTQYF. The chain has TRBV19 and TRBJ2-3, with D tentatively TRBD2 (6 bases). Germline values: CDR1 LNHDA, CDR2 SQIVND (reference sequence). Trimming pared 8 bases from V and 3 bases from J, leaving 21 bases between. The length of the CDR3 is 16 residues.

This clonotype was recorded only once. This chain links TRBV2 with TRBJ2-2, with TRBD1 matching over 10 bases. The CDR3 extends over 16 amino acids. Trimming removed 2 bases from V and 7 bases from J; junction bases left unmatched: 7. From germline, CDR1 is SNHLY and CDR2 FYNNEI. This chain's CDR3 is CASSEWDRGTIGELFF. DNA of the CDR3: TGTGCCAGCAGTGAATGGGACAGGGGAACAATCGGGGAGCTGTTTTTT.

The genes are TRBV7-9 and TRBJ1-2, with a tentative D call TRBD1 (5 bases). V was pared by 5 bases and J by 5 bases, with 18 bases between. This CDR3 spans 15 amino acids. Germline-derived CDR1 and CDR2 are SEHNR and FQNEAQ (reference sequence). CDR3 loop: CASSQKGPLGYGYTF. In nucleotides, the CDR3 is TGTGCCAGCAGCCAAAAGGGGCCCTTGGGGTATGGCTACACCTTC.